These 9 T cell receptor beta chains share one sample of origin, sequenced in a study of blood T cell repertoires in COVID-19. Sequencing was performed with immunoSEQ multiplex PCR; in TCRdb, only in-frame clones are kept and a portion is missing. The sample includes some 260,000 clones, around 90% of them seen just once. The sequencing sample was made of peripheral blood. The receptors derive from a man younger than 35 with active or convalescent COVID-19.

This clone appeared a single time. The chain links TRBV4-1 to TRBJ2-1; 10 positions agree with TRBD2. CDR1 MGHRA and CDR2 YSYEKL come from the germline V gene. Unmatched junction bases numbered 11, after V lost 2 bases and J lost 7 bases. CDR3 length equals 17 residues. CDR3: CASSQSAAGGPGNEQFF. CDR3 bases: TGCGCCAGCAGCCAATCCGCAGCGGGGGGGCCGGGAAATGAGCAGTTCTTC.

The chain has TRBV6-2 or TRBV6-3 and TRBJ1-5; perhaps TRBD1 as D (6 bases). Germline V lookup: CDR1 MNHEY, CDR2 SVGEGT. Trimming shortened V by 5 bases and J by 2 bases, and 13 bases separated the two germline ends. This CDR3 contains 15 residues. The CDR3 DNA sequence: TGTGCCAGCAGTGCCCTTAAGGGGGGCAATCAGCCCCAGCATTTT. Its protein product is CASSALKGGNQPQHF.

The rearrangement joins TRBV5-6 to TRBJ2-5; 8 bases line up with TRBD1. Germline V lookup: CDR1 SGHDT, CDR2 YYEEEE. CDR3 length: 14 amino acids. V dropped 4 bases and J dropped 7; count of bases not matched to a gene: 9. CDR3 protein: CASSGGQARGTQYF. The DNA of the CDR3 is TGTGCCAGCAGCGGGGGACAGGCCCGAGGGACCCAGTACTTC. Full variable domain (remainder filled in from reference TRBV5-6 and TRBJ2-5): DAGVTQSPTHLIKTRGQQVTLRCSPKSGHDTVSWYQQALGQGPQFIFQYYEEEERQRGNFPDRFSGHQFPNYSSELNVNALLLGDSALYLCASSGGQARGTQYFGPGTRLLVL.

The V gene is TRBV28, the J gene TRBJ2-2; 9 nucleotides align to TRBD1. Germline V gene sequence: CDR1 MDHEN, CDR2 SYDVKM. V trimming: 4 bases; J trimming: 6 bases; junction bases outside the gene matches: 15. The CDR3 runs to 18 residues. In DNA form, the CDR3 reads TGTGCCAGCAGTTCCGGAGGGGGACAGGGTCTTTTGGCCGGGGAGCTGTTTTTT. This sequence encodes CASSSGGGQGLLAGELFF. Full variable domain (remainder filled in from reference TRBV28 and TRBJ2-2): DVKVTQSSRYLVKRTGEKVFLECVQDMDHENMFWYRQDPGLGLRLIYFSYDVKMKEKGDIPEGYSVSREKKERFSLILESASTNQTSMYLCASSSGGGQGLLAGELFFGEGSRLTVL.

CDR3 protein: CASSLGLTNEQYF. For the CDR3, the DNA is TGTGCCAGCAGCCTTGGACTGACTAACGAGCAGTACTTC. The chain has TRBV6-5 and TRBJ2-7, with D possibly being TRBD2 (5 bases). V gave up 6 bases and J gave up 5 bases, with 14 bases separating them. Per the germline V gene, CDR1 is MNHEY and CDR2 is SVGAGI. The CDR3 sequence is 13 residues long.

This clone was recorded only once. The chain recombines TRBV2 with TRBJ1-3; no clear D gene. This CDR3 has 16 residues. V was clipped by 0 bases and J by 5 bases, with 14 bases between them. Germline loops: CDR1 SNHLY, CDR2 FYNNEI. The CDR3 protein is CASSEARRSGRNTIYF. Here the CDR3 DNA reads TGTGCCAGCAGTGAAGCTCGCCGGTCAGGTAGAAACACCATATATTTT.

The table lists this clone with a few counts. The V gene is TRBV7-9, the J gene TRBJ1-5; no definite D call. Germline CDR1 is SEHNR and CDR2 is FQNEAQ (reference sequence). The CDR3 runs to 14 residues. V was shortened by 3 bases and J by 7 bases, with 13 bases between the two germline ends. The CDR3 nucleotides read TGTGCCAGCAGCTTTCACGCAACGGGACAGCCCCAGCATTTT. Translation: CASSFHATGQPQHF.

The genes are TRBV9 and TRBJ2-3; TRBD2 matches at 7 bases. There are 15 residues in the CDR3. Germline-derived CDR1 and CDR2 are SGDLS and YYNGEE. CDR3 protein: CAASPGRELADTQYF. The CDR3 bases are TGTGCTGCCTCCCCGGGGCGGGAGTTGGCAGATACGCAGTATTTT.

The chain is built from TRBV9 and TRBJ2-7; D possibly corresponds to TRBD1 (6 bases). The CDR3 covers 14 residues. The germline V and J ends were trimmed by 3 bases and 4 bases, with 14 bases remaining between them. Germline V gives CDR1 SGDLS, CDR2 YYNGEE. DNA for the CDR3: TGTGCCAGCAGCGCGGGCAGGGGCTTGTACGAGCAGTACTTC. Translated: CASSAGRGLYEQYF.